Listed here are 30 T cell receptor beta chains from one sample, sequenced in a study of cytomegalovirus exposure and HLA in healthy donors listed by TCRdb under 2017. Library preparation was by the immunoSEQ multiplex PCR assay. A mixture of 60 forward primers for TCR Vbeta segments and 13 reverse primers for TCR Jbeta segments was used in the multiplex PCR. Drawn from immuneACCESS, this table holds only the in-frame rearrangements with V and J called that TCRdb kept. Clones are partly lost; checked studies trace under half to an unresolved V gene and leave the rest unexplained. The sample yields about 200,000 clones; approximately 78% were counted once. The ten largest make up 2.5% to 3% of the sample. The sequenced sample was PBMCs. The receptors come from a man aged 25 to 40 in good health and CMV-seronegative.

This clone was seen only a few times. V gene TRBV6-6 combines with J gene TRBJ1-1; 7 nucleotides line up with TRBD1. The CDR3 has 13 residues. The ends lost 7 bases at V and 7 bases at J; junction bases unmatched: 9. Germline-derived CDR1 and CDR2 are MNHNY and SVGAGI (reference sequence). Here the CDR3 reads CASIRQGIDEAFF. In nucleotides, the CDR3 is TGTGCCAGCATCAGACAGGGAATTGATGAAGCTTTCTTT.

This clone turned up a few times. The chain uses TRBV28 and TRBJ1-5, with a tentative D call TRBD1 (6 bases). The CDR3 has 14 amino acids. The V and J ends lost 6 bases and 3 bases respectively, with 12 bases between them. The V gene's germline CDR1 is MDHEN and CDR2 SYDVKM. The CDR3 protein is CASSPQGNNQPQHF. The DNA of the CDR3 is TGTGCCAGCAGCCCCCAGGGGAACAATCAGCCCCAGCATTTT.

CDR3 loop: CASSLTKFNEQFF. CDR3 coding DNA: TGTGCCAGCAGCCTTACTAAATTCAATGAGCAGTTCTTC. The gene calls are TRBV5-6 and TRBJ2-1, with D uncertain. CDR1 SGHDT and CDR2 YYEEEE come from the germline V gene. With 4 bases removed from V and 6 bases from J, the gap between germline ends came to 11 bases. The CDR3 totals 13 residues.

V is TRBV6-5 and J is TRBJ2-7, with D unclear. This CDR3 comprises 14 residues. V lost 7 bases and J lost 5, with 18 bases in between. Germline CDR1 and CDR2: MNHEY and SVGAGI. The CDR3 is CASTSRGAYDEQYF. CDR3 nucleotides: TGTGCCAGCACCTCCCGCGGAGCCTACGACGAGCAGTACTTC.

The gene calls are TRBV5-4 and TRBJ2-7; TRBD1 might be the D (6 bases). There are 12 residues in the CDR3. Trimming took off 5 bases at V and 3 bases at J, with 9 bases between the two ends. The germline gives CDR1 SGHNT, CDR2 YYREEE (reference sequence). The CDR3 nucleotides are TGTGCCAGCAGTCCGGACAGCTACGAGCAGTACTTC. This encodes CASSPDSYEQYF.

The count of this clone is one. CDR3 coding DNA: TGTGCCAGCAGTTTCCCGAGCTACGAGCAGTACTTC. Its protein product is CASSFPSYEQYF. The chain combines TRBV28 with TRBJ2-7; the D is unclear. CDR1 is MDHEN and CDR2 is SYDVKM in the germline V gene. V was clipped by 3 bases and J by 3 bases, with 6 bases between them. This CDR3 region has 12 residues.

The chain links TRBV2 to TRBJ2-3; TRBD1 might be the D (6 bases). CDR1 SNHLY and CDR2 FYNNEI come from the germline V gene. V dropped 5 bases and J dropped 4 bases, with 13 bases sitting between them. The CDR3 sequence is 14 residues long. The CDR3 region is CASSIWGQADTQYF. In DNA form, the CDR3 reads TGTGCCAGCAGTATTTGGGGGCAAGCAGATACGCAGTATTTT.

The chain links TRBV5-6 to TRBJ1-2, with 8 bases identical to TRBD1. Germline loops: CDR1 SGHDT, CDR2 YYEEEE. J gave up 5 bases and V 6 bases, and 9 bases lay outside the gene matches. This CDR3 has 14 residues. The CDR3 DNA follows: TGTGCCAGCAAACCGGGACAGGACTATTATGGCTACACCTTC. Translation: CASKPGQDYYGYTF.

V is TRBV7-3 and J is TRBJ1-1, with a tentative D call TRBD1 (5 bases). The CDR3 sequence is 14 residues long. Germline CDR1 reads SGHTA; CDR2 reads FQGTGA. Trimming cost V 0 bases and J 0 bases, with 5 bases left between them. The CDR3 reads CASSLTGLNTEAFF. The CDR3 DNA follows: TGTGCCAGCAGCTTAACGGGGCTGAACACTGAAGCTTTCTTT. Together with reference TRBV7-3 and TRBJ1-1, the CDR3 gives the full variable domain: GAGVSQTPSNKVTEKGKYVELRCDPISGHTALYWYRQSLGQGPEFLIYFQGTGAADDSGLPNDRFFAVRPEGSVSTLKIQRTERGDSAVYLCASSLTGLNTEAFFGQGTRLTVV.

The gene calls are TRBV28 and TRBJ1-6; 9 bases map to TRBD1. The CDR3 is 16 amino acids. The germline gives CDR1 MDHEN, CDR2 SYDVKM. After removal of 6 bases from V and 10 bases from J, the junction contained 13 bases not matched to a gene. DNA of the CDR3: TGTGCCAGCAGACCTTGGGACGGGACAGGGCGCTCACCCCTCCACTTT. Its translation: CASRPWDGTGRSPLHF.

The sample holds a few counts of this clone. V gene TRBV5-1 combines with J gene TRBJ1-4, with 9 nucleotides matching TRBD1. V gave up 5 bases and J gave up 5 bases; unmatched junction bases: 7. The CDR3 consists of 15 residues. From germline, CDR1 is SGHRS and CDR2 YFSETQ. The CDR3 reads CASRTSGTGNEKLFF. The CDR3 region has the DNA TGCGCCAGCAGGACTTCCGGGACAGGGAATGAAAAACTGTTTTTT.

The chain employs TRBV28 and TRBJ1-2; TRBD1 might be the D (5 bases). CDR1 and CDR2 (germline): MDHEN, SYDVKM. This CDR3 region has 13 residues. Trimming stripped 4 bases from V and 8 bases from J, with 14 bases between. CDR3 sequence (DNA): TGTGCCAGCAGTTCCTCAAGGGGCTGGGGCTACACCTTC. This encodes CASSSSRGWGYTF.

The chain employs TRBV6-5 and TRBJ2-3; a possible D gene is TRBD2 (6 bases). The CDR3 spans 14 residues. V gave up 8 bases and J gave up 5 bases, with 17 bases separating them. Germline V CDR1 and CDR2: MNHEY, SVGAGI. The CDR3 region is CASRRGPHRDTQYF. The CDR3 nucleotides read TGTGCCAGCCGGCGGGGCCCACACAGAGATACGCAGTATTTT.

The V call is TRBV19, the J call TRBJ1-1; 9 bases align to TRBD1. Trimming at V came to 6 bases and at J to 1 base, leaving 6 bases not matched to a gene. The germline V gene encodes CDR1 LNHDA and CDR2 SQIVND (reference sequence). CDR3 length equals 15 residues. The CDR3 protein is CASSEQGAKNTEAFF. The CDR3 nucleotides read TGTGCCAGTAGCGAACAGGGGGCCAAGAACACTGAAGCTTTCTTT.

The chain employs TRBV2 and TRBJ2-7; TRBD1 agrees at 9 bases. CDR1 is SNHLY, CDR2 FYNNEI, per germline. The V segment lost 6 bases and the J segment 2 bases; nucleotides outside the gene matches: 5. CDR3 length: 14 residues. The CDR3 sequence is CASSRTGVTYEQYF. The DNA of the CDR3 is TGTGCCAGCAGCCGGACAGGGGTAACCTACGAGCAGTACTTC. The full variable domain, in which reference TRBV2 and TRBJ2-7 provide the parts outside the CDR3, is EPEVTQTPSHQVTQMGQEVILRCVPISNHLYFYWYRQILGQKVEFLVSFYNNEISEKSEIFDDQFSVERPDGSNFTLKIRSTKLEDSAMYFCASSRTGVTYEQYFGPGTRLTVT.

This sequence joins TRBV6-5 and TRBJ1-2, with D perhaps matching TRBD1 (5 bases). This CDR3 spans 15 amino acids. Germline CDR1 is MNHEY and CDR2 is SVGAGI. Trimming removed 4 bases at V and 8 bases at J, with 20 bases between. The CDR3 loop is CASSSAGRRLRGYTF. The CDR3, as DNA: TGTGCCAGCAGTTCCGCGGGACGTAGGTTGCGCGGCTACACCTTC.

The CDR3 reads CASSLGTTTSYEQYF. The CDR3, as DNA: TGCGCCAGCAGCTTAGGGACTACTACGTCCTACGAGCAGTACTTC. The V and J genes are TRBV5-1 and TRBJ2-7; 7 positions match TRBD2. V was clipped by 2 bases and J by 1 base; unmatched bases: 6. CDR3 size: 15 residues. Per germline, CDR1 SGHRS and CDR2 YFSETQ.

The chain has TRBV5-1 and TRBJ2-3; 15 positions match TRBD2. CDR1 and CDR2 (germline): SGHRS, YFSETQ. Trimming at V came to 2 bases and at J to 1 base, leaving 5 bases not matched to a gene. The CDR3 sequence is 18 residues long. This chain's CDR3 is CASSFGLAGGRGTDTQYF. The DNA of the CDR3 is TGCGCCAGCAGCTTCGGACTAGCGGGGGGGCGGGGCACAGATACGCAGTATTTT.

This chain connects TRBV20-1 to TRBJ2-3; D is unclear. Germline V gene lookup returns CDR1 DFQATT and CDR2 SNEGSKA (reference sequence). The CDR3 is made up of 9 amino acids. CDR3 nucleotides: TGCACCGCGGTCGATACGCAGTATTTT. It encodes CTAVDTQYF.

This clone showed up just once. The V and J genes are TRBV9 and TRBJ1-1, with TRBD1 matching 8 bases. J gave up 0 bases and V 0 bases, and 10 bases lay outside the gene matches. This CDR3 contains 18 residues. Germline-derived CDR1 and CDR2 are SGDLS and YYNGEE. The CDR3 loop is CASSVGLGRGQVNTEAFF. CDR3 coding DNA: TGTGCCAGCAGCGTAGGGTTAGGCAGGGGGCAGGTGAACACTGAAGCTTTCTTT.

Concerning this clone itself: At one boundary the junction diverges from the germline segment, which might be a read error. V and J are TRBV14 and TRBJ2-6, with a tentative D call TRBD2 (7 bases). CDR3 length equals 17 residues. The germline CDR1 and CDR2 sequences are SGHDN and FVKESK. CDR3 region: CASSHGGPFSGASVLTF. DNA of the CDR3: TGTGCCAGCAGCCACGGGGGGCCATTCTCTGGGGCCAGCGTCCTGACTTTC. Supplemented by reference TRBV14 and TRBJ2-6, the full variable domain reads EAGVTQFPSHSVIEKGQTVTLRCDPISGHDNLYWYRRVMGKEIKFLLHFVKESKQDESGMPNNRFLAERTGGTYSTLKVQPAELEDSGVYFCASSHGGPFSGASVLTFGAGSRLTVL.

The V call is TRBV5-6, the J call TRBJ1-4; D possibly corresponds to TRBD1 (5 bases). The germline gives CDR1 SGHDT, CDR2 YYEEEE. CDR3 length: 17 residues. Between the trimmed V and J ends, which lost 1 base and 5 bases, there was a span of 18 bases. The CDR3 protein is CASSLKGRGRSNEKLFF. For the CDR3, the DNA is TGTGCCAGCAGCTTGAAAGGGCGGGGGAGGTCAAATGAAAAACTGTTTTTT. The variable domain in full, completed from reference TRBV5-6 and TRBJ1-4, reads DAGVTQSPTHLIKTRGQQVTLRCSPKSGHDTVSWYQQALGQGPQFIFQYYEEEERQRGNFPDRFSGHQFPNYSSELNVNALLLGDSALYLCASSLKGRGRSNEKLFFGSGTQLSVL.

The chain uses TRBV15 and TRBJ2-5; tentative D call: TRBD1 (6 bases). Trimming cost V 1 base and J 1 base, with 13 bases left between them. CDR3 size: 16 residues. Germline lookup yields CDR1 LNHNV and CDR2 YYDKDF (reference sequence). Written as DNA, the CDR3 is TGTGCCACCAGCAGAGGTACAGGGTTAAGCCAAGAGACCCAGTACTTC. Translating gives CATSRGTGLSQETQYF.

V and J are TRBV11-2 and TRBJ1-4; D gene ambiguous. The germline V and J ends were trimmed by 5 bases and 8 bases, with 15 bases remaining between them. The CDR3 is 14 residues long. Germline values: CDR1 SGHAT, CDR2 FQNNGV. CDR3 in amino acids: CASSLSGGGEKLFF. CDR3 in DNA: TGTGCCAGCAGCCTCTCAGGAGGAGGAGAAAAACTGTTTTTT.

The chain carries TRBV4-1 and TRBJ2-7; TRBD2 matches at 7 bases. In germline, CDR1 is MGHRA, CDR2 YSYEKL. This CDR3 is built from 15 residues. V shed 1 base, J shed 4 bases, and the junction held 7 bases outside the gene matches. CDR3 sequence: CASSQGASGEYEQYF. As DNA, the CDR3 is TGCGCCAGCAGCCAAGGCGCTAGCGGAGAATACGAGCAGTACTTC.

The rearrangement links TRBV18 to TRBJ1-3; no clear D. The CDR3 consists of 14 residues. Germline V gives CDR1 KGHSH, CDR2 LQKENI. V was trimmed by 3 bases and J by 0 bases, leaving 6 bases between them. In DNA, the CDR3 is TGTGCCAGCTCACCGGCCAGCTCTGGAAACACCATATATTTT. Translated, it gives CASSPASSGNTIYF.

The chain links TRBV28 to TRBJ2-7; a weak D match, TRBD1 (6 bases). CDR1 and CDR2 (germline): MDHEN, SYDVKM. V was shortened by 6 bases and J by 1 base, with 13 bases between the two germline ends. The length of the CDR3 is 14 residues. The DNA of the CDR3 is TGTGCCAGCAGCGCCCCAGGGGAGTCCTACGAGCAGTACTTC. Translating it yields CASSAPGESYEQYF.

The chain employs TRBV7-9 and TRBJ2-5, with D perhaps matching TRBD1 (5 bases). CDR3 length equals 13 residues. CDR1 and CDR2 from the germline V gene are SEHNR and FQNEAQ (reference sequence). V was shortened by 5 bases and J by 5 bases, with 12 bases between the two germline ends. The DNA for the CDR3 is TGTGCCAGCAGCCTAACAGGCGATGAGACCCAGTACTTC. Its protein product is CASSLTGDETQYF.

The gene calls are TRBV27 and TRBJ2-3, with 7 nucleotides matching TRBD1. Germline V gene lookup returns CDR1 MNHEY and CDR2 SMNVEV (reference sequence). The CDR3 totals 16 residues. V was pared by 7 bases and J by 0 bases, with 10 bases of the junction left unmatched. Here the CDR3 reads CASTYAPGQSTDTQYF. CDR3 coding DNA: TGTGCCAGCACCTATGCTCCGGGACAGAGCACAGATACGCAGTATTTT.

J is TRBJ1-4 and V is TRBV4-2; the match to TRBD1 covers 8 bases. The germline V gene encodes CDR1 LGHNA and CDR2 YNFKEQ. V dropped 0 bases and J dropped 7; count of bases not matched to a gene: 4. This CDR3 contains 15 residues. The CDR3 DNA reads TGTGCCAGCAGCCAAGAAGGTGGGACAGGTGAAAAACTGTTTTTT. The encoded protein is CASSQEGGTGEKLFF.